This T cell receptor beta chain emerged from a study of spatial heterogeneity in lung cancer. CDR1 and CDR2 (germline): MGHRA, YSYEKL. Trimming removed 0 bases from V and 1 base from J, with 19 bases in between. The CDR3 contains 19 residues. Broader study findings: The study found ubiquitous expanded tumor TCRs in blood more at resection than follow-up.

Time point: blood at routine non-recurrence follow-up after resection. Material for sequencing was whole RNA from tumor, nontumor lung or frozen PBMC, left unsorted. Concerning this clonotype itself: No antigen is known for it.

TCR cDNA molecules were tagged individually, and each one carried a unique molecular identifier. TCRdb used MiXCR to reprocess the 5' RACE reads, holding one entry per CDR3 protein. The sample comprises some 110,000 distinct CDR3 sequences, more than 10% of which are singletons, and 16% rests with the top ten. This rearrangement joins TRBV4-1 to TRBJ1-5; D ambiguous. The sample was PBMCs, taken at follow-up. The TCR sequence derives from a male donor with early-stage non-small cell lung cancer. The CDR3 DNA reads as TGCGCCAGCAGCCAAGAATGGGTGTCGGCCGATATCAGCAATCAGCCCCAGCATTTT. Translated: CASSQEWVSADISNQPQHF.